Given below is one T cell receptor beta chain in context. The antigen is unknown. The CDR3 is 15 residues long. V lost 5 bases and J 4 bases, leaving 15 bases between the germline ends. Germline CDR1 SGHTA, CDR2 FQGNSA. The record originates from a study of shared clonotypes between healthy human individuals. Findings and caveats of the study: Generation probability values for non-shared clonotypes were lower than those for clonotypes shared by all four donors.

TCRdb keeps only in-frame clones here, not all; method: immunoSEQ multiplex PCR. The repertoire has some 660,000 clones, 55% to 85% of them found once; the top ten carry more than 1.5%. The clonotype comes from a woman aged 25 to 45 in good health. The V and J genes are TRBV7-2 and TRBJ1-5; no definite D call. The sequenced sample consisted of memory CD4+ T cells sorted from blood. This sample's subset: CD45RA-negative fraction. CDR3 protein: CASSPGNAYNQPQHF. The DNA for the CDR3 is TGTGCCAGCAGCCCAGGAAACGCGTATAATCAGCCCCAGCATTTT.